The 31 T cell receptor beta chains listed next were all sequenced from one sample in a study of patients and donors after allogeneic stem cell transplantation. Each CDR3 protein gets one entry after TCRdb re-called the RT-PCR reads with MiXCR. In the table there are 390,000 or so distinct CDR3 sequences, 16% of which are singletons. Material for sequencing was blood, either unsorted or a sorted T cell fraction (not recorded which). The receptor set was obtained from a human donor who was either an allogeneic HSCT recipient or a stem cell or donor lymphocyte infusion donor (not recorded which). It is not recorded whose cells these are; they may come from a transplant donor.

This clonotype was detected only a few times. Here the CDR3 DNA reads TGTGCCAGCAGCTTTGGGGGGGTCACTGAAGCTTTCTTT. This codes for CASSFGGVTEAFF. This chain links TRBV7-9 with TRBJ1-1; weak D call: TRBD1 (5 bases). From germline, CDR1 is SEHNR and CDR2 FQNEAQ (reference sequence). The CDR3 runs to 13 residues. V lost 3 bases and J 4 bases, leaving 9 bases between the germline ends. Full variable domain (outside the CDR3, taken from reference TRBV7-9 and TRBJ1-1): DTGVSQNPRHKITKRGQNVTFRCDPISEHNRLYWYRQTLGQGPEFLTYFQNEAQLEKSRLLSDRFSAERPKGSFSTLEIQRTEQGDSAMYLCASSFGGVTEAFFGQGTRLTVV.

This clonotype was seen a handful of times. The chain links TRBV5-6 to TRBJ1-3; tentatively, D is TRBD1 (5 bases). V was clipped by 5 bases and J by 0 bases, with 9 bases between them. The CDR3 is 14 residues long. Germline CDR1 is SGHDT and CDR2 is YYEEEE. The CDR3 DNA reads as TGTGCCAGCAGTCCAGGGTACTCTGGAAACACCATATATTTT. This encodes CASSPGYSGNTIYF.

The rearrangement uses TRBV5-5 and TRBJ1-3, with a weak D call TRBD1 (5 bases). The germline gives CDR1 SGHKS, CDR2 YYEKEE (reference sequence). V gave up 1 base and J gave up 0 bases, with 11 bases separating them. The CDR3 totals 16 residues. CDR3 protein: CASSLRGYYSGNTIYF. Written as DNA, the CDR3 is TGTGCCAGCAGCTTGAGGGGTTACTACTCTGGAAACACCATATATTTT.

In its sample, this clonotype was seen a few times. V gene TRBV6-5 combines with J gene TRBJ2-6; D may be TRBD2 (5 bases). Looked up from germline, CDR1 is MNHEY and CDR2 is SVGAGI. This CDR3 has 15 residues. Trimming left V 2 bases short and J 1 base short, with 6 bases between. The CDR3 reads CASSYRGSGANVLTF. As DNA, the CDR3 is TGTGCCAGCAGTTACAGAGGGTCTGGGGCCAACGTCCTGACTTTC.

This clonotype has more than one count but fewer than ten. The gene calls are TRBV5-1 and TRBJ1-1; D gene ambiguous. The CDR3 covers 15 residues. V lost 1 base to trimming and J lost 5 bases, with 15 bases between them. Per germline, CDR1 SGHRS and CDR2 YFSETQ. The CDR3 nucleotides read TGCGCCAGCAGCTTGAAGACGGGAGTGAGGACTGAAGCTTTCTTT. Its translation is CASSLKTGVRTEAFF.

The chain links TRBV7-2 to TRBJ2-2; D ambiguous. V lost 4 bases to trimming and J lost 4 bases, with 13 bases between them. In germline, CDR1 is SGHTA, CDR2 FQGNSA. The CDR3 has 15 amino acids. CDR3 in DNA: TGTGCCAGCAGCTCGTGGATCGGCGTCACCGGGGAGCTGTTTTTT. Protein product: CASSSWIGVTGELFF.

This clonotype was seen more than once but under ten times. The chain joins TRBV5-1 to TRBJ1-1; TRBD1 is a possible D gene (5 bases). CDR1 and CDR2 from the germline V gene are SGHRS and YFSETQ. The CDR3 runs 16 residues. V was pared by 4 bases and J by 6 bases, with 22 bases between. CDR3 sequence (DNA): TGCGCCAGCAGCAGGATGATAACGACAGTCAATTCTGAAGCTTTCTTT. Amino acid sequence: CASSRMITTVNSEAFF.

The chain is built from TRBV6-5 and TRBJ2-3; TRBD2 matches 8 bases. Germline CDR1 reads MNHEY; CDR2 reads SVGAGI. With V trimmed by 3 bases and J by 6 bases, 8 bases remained unmatched. The CDR3 length is 15 residues. CDR3 protein: CASSYGGGRSDTQYF. The CDR3 DNA is TGTGCCAGCAGTTATGGCGGGGGGCGGTCCGATACGCAGTATTTT.

Only a few counts were recorded for this clonotype. DNA of the CDR3: TGCGCCAGCAGCACCGGACCGGGCGCTGAAGCTTTCTTT. Encoded protein: CASSTGPGAEAFF. The gene calls are TRBV5-1 and TRBJ1-1; D gene unclear. The CDR3 spans 13 residues. The germline V gene has CDR1 SGHRS and CDR2 YFSETQ. With 4 bases removed from V and 6 bases from J, the gap between germline ends came to 13 bases. The full variable domain, completed using reference TRBV5-1 and TRBJ1-1, is KAGVTQTPRYLIKTRGQQVTLSCSPISGHRSVSWYQQTPGQGLQFLFEYFSETQRNKGNFPGRFSGRQFSNSRSEMNVSTLELGDSALYLCASSTGPGAEAFFGQGTRLTVV.

This clonotype was counted between two and nine times. The rearrangement links TRBV5-1 to TRBJ1-4; no clear D. The CDR3 loop spans 17 amino acids. Germline values: CDR1 SGHRS, CDR2 YFSETQ. V dropped 1 base and J dropped 1 base, with 14 bases sitting between them. The CDR3 DNA follows: TGCGCCAGCAGCTTGCGGCAGGCTCGTGGAACTAATGAAAAACTGTTTTTT. It codes for CASSLRQARGTNEKLFF.

The chain carries TRBV11-3 and TRBJ1-1, with unresolved D. This CDR3 comprises 13 residues. V lost 1 base and J lost 3, with 6 bases in between. The germline gives CDR1 SGHNT, CDR2 YENEEA. The CDR3 is CASSLGEHTEAFF. In DNA form, the CDR3 reads TGTGCCAGCAGCTTAGGGGAGCACACTGAAGCTTTCTTT.

This clonotype was seen only a few times. V and J are TRBV7-9 and TRBJ2-2; a possible D gene is TRBD2 (5 bases). The V end was cut by 3 bases, the J end by 0 bases, with 8 bases between. The CDR3 covers 15 residues. The germline V gene encodes CDR1 SEHNR and CDR2 FQNEAQ (reference sequence). DNA of the CDR3: TGTGCCAGCAGCTTCGGAGGAACGAACACCGGGGAGCTGTTTTTT. This sequence encodes CASSFGGTNTGELFF.

Written as DNA, the CDR3 is TGTGCCAGCAGCTCACTCGCGGGGGTGAACACTGAAGCTTTCTTT. It encodes CASSSLAGVNTEAFF. The J gene is TRBJ1-1, the V gene TRBV7-9; tentatively, D is TRBD1 (5 bases). CDR1 and CDR2 (germline): SEHNR, FQNEAQ (reference sequence). V lost 4 bases and J 0 bases, leaving 12 bases between the germline ends. The CDR3 extends over 15 amino acids.

This clonotype was picked up a small number of times. The V and J genes are TRBV6-1 and TRBJ2-5, with 10 bases matching TRBD1. V trimming: 3 bases; J trimming: 11 bases; junction bases outside the gene matches: 9. CDR1 and CDR2 from the germline V gene are MNHNS and SASEGT. The CDR3 covers 14 residues. The CDR3 coding sequence is TGTGCCAGCAGTGAGCCGGGACAGGGGCAGTGGCAGTACTTC. Translated: CASSEPGQGQWQYF.

The chain uses TRBV5-6 and TRBJ2-7; 8 nucleotides agree with TRBD1. V lost 2 bases, J lost 2 bases, and 9 bases stayed unmatched. Germline CDR1 SGHDT, CDR2 YYEEEE. The CDR3 has 16 residues. The CDR3 nucleotides are TGTGCCAGCAGCTTATACGAGGGACAGGTTCCCTACGAGCAGTACTTC. It codes for CASSLYEGQVPYEQYF.

This clonotype has just a few counts. The genes are TRBV6-1 and TRBJ1-3; no clear D. Germline CDR1 reads MNHNS; CDR2 reads SASEGT. The germline V and J ends were trimmed by 6 bases and 0 bases, with 15 bases remaining between them. The CDR3 is 16 amino acids. The CDR3 bases are TGTGCCAGCAGCCTCAGGCGCGACTCCTCTGGAAACACCATATATTTT. Its translation is CASSLRRDSSGNTIYF.

The chain links TRBV20-1 to TRBJ1-1; 8 bases are shared with TRBD1. CDR3 length: 12 amino acids. Per the germline V gene, CDR1 is DFQATT and CDR2 is SNEGSKA (reference sequence). The trim removed 6 bases at V and 13 bases at J, leaving 13 bases unmatched. CDR3 sequence: CSAKGRTGRHFF. The CDR3 DNA sequence: TGCAGTGCGAAGGGTCGGACAGGGAGGCATTTCTTT.

This clonotype turned up a few times. The V gene is TRBV20-1, the J gene TRBJ1-4; D call uncertain. V was trimmed by 2 bases and J by 4 bases, leaving 11 bases between them. The CDR3 has 14 residues. Germline V lookup: CDR1 DFQATT, CDR2 SNEGSKA (reference sequence). CDR3 DNA: TGCAGTGCTAGATTTTCCAGCCTTAATGAAAAACTGTTTTTT. Its translation: CSARFSSLNEKLFF.

The chain recombines TRBV24-1 with TRBJ2-3; D is perhaps TRBD1 or TRBD2 (5 bases each). CDR3 length equals 17 residues. Deletions cut 1 base from V and 2 bases from J, with 15 bases between. Germline lookup yields CDR1 KGHDR and CDR2 SFDVKD. The CDR3 is CATSDFLPWGPTDTQYF. The CDR3 nucleotides are TGTGCCACCAGTGATTTTTTACCGTGGGGACCCACAGATACGCAGTATTTT.

The genes are TRBV5-4 and TRBJ2-5; 10 bases are shared with TRBD2. The CDR3 has 15 residues. V lost 3 bases and J lost 1; bases outside the gene matches: 3. Germline assignment: CDR1 SGHNT and CDR2 YYREEE (reference sequence). The chain's CDR3 is CASSWTSGTQETQYF. Written as DNA, the CDR3 is TGTGCCAGCAGCTGGACTAGCGGAACCCAAGAGACCCAGTACTTC.

V and J are TRBV15 and TRBJ2-1; tentatively, D is TRBD2 (6 bases). CDR1 and CDR2 (germline): LNHNV, YYDKDF (reference sequence). This CDR3 has 14 residues. V shed 8 bases and J shed 0 bases, with 11 bases lying between them. CDR3 in amino acids: CATRREPSYNEQFF. The CDR3 nucleotides read TGTGCCACCCGCCGGGAGCCCTCCTACAATGAGCAGTTCTTC.

This rearrangement joins TRBV11-2 to TRBJ2-7; possibly TRBD2 for D (6 bases). V was clipped by 0 bases and J by 3 bases, with 12 bases between them. The CDR3 runs 15 residues. CDR1 and CDR2 from the germline V gene are SGHAT and FQNNGV. The chain's CDR3 is CASSLEGQGGYEQYF. In DNA, the CDR3 is TGTGCCAGCAGCTTAGAGGGGCAGGGAGGCTACGAGCAGTACTTC.

The chain couples TRBV6-5 to TRBJ2-5; perhaps D is TRBD1 or TRBD2 (6 bases each). The germline V gene encodes CDR1 MNHEY and CDR2 SVGAGI. CDR3 length: 16 residues. Trimming took 0 bases from V and 4 from J, leaving 15 bases between them. CDR3 residues: CASSYSRGAPRETQYF. The CDR3 nucleotides read TGTGCCAGCAGTTACTCGAGGGGGGCGCCCCGAGAGACCCAGTACTTC.

This clonotype is a singleton in its sample. CDR3 protein: CSARPLAWEGPGNTIYF. The DNA for the CDR3 is TGCAGTGCTAGACCCCTGGCGTGGGAGGGACCTGGAAACACCATATATTTT. The chain is built from TRBV20-1 and TRBJ1-3; a possible D gene is TRBD1 (5 bases). V dropped 2 bases and J dropped 2 bases, with 19 bases sitting between them. Looked up from germline, CDR1 is DFQATT and CDR2 is SNEGSKA (reference sequence). The CDR3 contains 17 residues.

The gene calls are TRBV2 and TRBJ2-7; 9 positions match TRBD1. CDR3 size: 15 residues. Losses at the gene ends were 6 bases for V and 2 bases for J; bases not matched to a gene: 8. Germline V lookup: CDR1 SNHLY, CDR2 FYNNEI. The DNA for the CDR3 is TGTGCCAGCAGGGAACGGACAGGGGAGGCCTACGAGCAGTACTTC. Its protein is CASRERTGEAYEQYF. Combining the CDR3 with reference TRBV2 and TRBJ2-7 gives the whole variable domain EPEVTQTPSHQVTQMGQEVILRCVPISNHLYFYWYRQILGQKVEFLVSFYNNEISEKSEIFDDQFSVERPDGSNFTLKIRSTKLEDSAMYFCASRERTGEAYEQYFGPGTRLTVT.

This clonotype was picked up a small number of times. The chain carries TRBV6-1 and TRBJ1-1; D is perhaps TRBD1 (5 bases). V was pared by 1 base and J by 7 bases, with 10 bases between. Germline V gene lookup returns CDR1 MNHNS and CDR2 SASEGT. The CDR3 has 13 amino acids. CDR3 coding DNA: TGTGCCAGCAGTGAAGGGCGGGGGGGTGAAGCTTTCTTT. Translated: CASSEGRGGEAFF.

This clonotype was detected a few times. This sequence joins TRBV6-1 and TRBJ1-2; 10 nucleotides agree with TRBD1. The V and J ends lost 6 bases and 4 bases, in that order; junction bases with no gene match: 5. Per the germline V gene, CDR1 is MNHNS and CDR2 is SASEGT. There are 14 residues in the CDR3. CDR3 sequence (DNA): TGTGCCAGCAGACCGGACAGGGGGGGCTATGGCTACACCTTC. It translates to CASRPDRGGYGYTF.

This clonotype was seen more than once but under ten times. This chain uses TRBV25-1 with TRBJ2-2, with 7 bases lining up with TRBD2. The CDR3 has 15 residues. The V gene's germline CDR1 is MGHDK and CDR2 SYGVNS. V dropped 4 bases and J dropped 4; count of bases not matched to a gene: 6. The CDR3 DNA reads TGTGCCAGCAGTGGGGGGGGGGTGACCACCGGGGAGCTGTTTTTT. Translating gives CASSGGGVTTGELFF.

This clonotype appeared a few times. At one end the junction does not follow the germline gene, possibly because of a read error. This chain connects TRBV7-7 to TRBJ2-2; no clear D gene. The CDR3 sequence is 14 residues long. Looked up from germline, CDR1 is SSHAT and CDR2 is FNYEAQ (reference sequence). The CDR3 bases are TGTGCTAGCAGCCCCTGGTTAAACACCGGGGAGCTGTTTTTT. Its protein is CASSPWLNTGELFF.

The rearrangement links TRBV29-1 to TRBJ2-1; D gene ambiguous. Germline V gives CDR1 SQVTM, CDR2 ANQGSEA. CDR3 size: 13 residues. Trimming removed 0 bases from V and 8 bases from J, with 11 bases in between. CDR3 coding DNA: TGCAGCGTTGAAGATCTAGGGTATTATGAGCAGTTCTTC. Protein: CSVEDLGYYEQFF.

Of note for this clonotype: An end of the junction differs from the germline gene, which may be a read error. This chain joins TRBV15 and TRBJ2-2, with D unresolved. The CDR3 is 18 residues long. From germline, CDR1 is LNHNV and CDR2 YYDKDF (reference sequence). The CDR3 sequence: CATSRTTLRSSNTRELFF. The CDR3 coding sequence is TGTGCCACCAGCAGAACTACCCTTAGGTCCTCGAACACCAGGGAGCTGTTTTTT.